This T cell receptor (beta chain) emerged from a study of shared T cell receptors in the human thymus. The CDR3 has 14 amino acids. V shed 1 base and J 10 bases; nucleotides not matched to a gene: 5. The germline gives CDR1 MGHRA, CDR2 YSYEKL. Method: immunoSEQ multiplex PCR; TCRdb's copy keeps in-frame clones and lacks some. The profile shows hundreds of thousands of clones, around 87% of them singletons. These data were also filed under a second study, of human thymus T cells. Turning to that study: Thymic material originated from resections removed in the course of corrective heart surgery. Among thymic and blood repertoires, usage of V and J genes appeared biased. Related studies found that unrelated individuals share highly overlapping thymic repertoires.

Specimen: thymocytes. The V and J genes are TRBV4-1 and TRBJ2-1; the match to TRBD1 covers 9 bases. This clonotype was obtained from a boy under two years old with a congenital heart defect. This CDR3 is CASSQGQGDREQFF. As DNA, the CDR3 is TGCGCCAGCAGCCAAGGACAGGGGGATCGGGAGCAGTTCTTC.